This is a list of T cell receptor beta chains from one sample in a study of blood T cells in healthy people across ages. MiXCR was run by TCRdb on the 5' RACE reads, yielding one entry per CDR3 protein. This sample yields about 1,400,000 distinct CDR3 sequences, of which around two fifths are seen a single time; around 8% belongs to the top ten. Material: blood. The receptors derive from a woman aged 18-29 years in good health. CDR3s include the opening cysteine and the closing phenylalanine or tryptophan. D genes are given only for firm matches. Clone size is stated in some rows and not others, as once, few, many or a class when expanded.

D	size	J	V	CDR3	DNA
TRBD1	.	TRBJ1-2	TRBV6-1	CASSEAAGGVRGYGYTF	TGTGCCAGCAGTGAAGCGGCAGGGGGCGTTCGGGGCTATGGCTACACCTTC
TRBD2	few	TRBJ2-1	TRBV27	CASSELTSGGYNEQFF	TGTGCCAGCAGTGAACTGACTAGCGGGGGGTACAATGAGCAGTTCTTC
TRBD1	.	TRBJ1-2	TRBV2	CASNLRDRETYGYTF	TGTGCCAGCAACCTGAGGGACAGGGAAACTTATGGCTACACCTTC
.	.	TRBJ1-2	TRBV12-3/TRBV12-4	CASSFRDGNYGYTF	TGTGCCAGCAGTTTCAGGGACGGAAACTATGGCTACACCTTC
.	.	TRBJ2-1	TRBV4-2	CASSQVFGGPYNEQFF	TGTGCCAGCAGCCAAGTATTCGGGGGGCCCTACAATGAGCAGTTCTTC
.	few	TRBJ1-1	TRBV25-1	CASSEFRGMNTEAFF	TGTGCCAGCAGTGAATTTAGGGGGATGAACACTGAAGCTTTCTTT
.	.	TRBJ2-5	TRBV6-5	CASSYGLQETQYF	TGTGCCAGCAGTTATGGACTTCAAGAGACCCAGTACTTC
.	.	TRBJ2-7	TRBV6-6	CASSYGLNSYEQYF	TGTGCCAGCAGTTACGGTCTAAACTCCTACGAGCAGTACTTC
.	many	TRBJ2-7	TRBV9	CASSVEGAAYEQYF	TGTGCCAGCAGCGTAGAAGGGGCCGCCTACGAGCAGTACTTC
.	.	TRBJ1-2	TRBV20-1	CSASGGGSVYGYTF	TGCAGTGCTAGTGGGGGGGGCAGCGTTTATGGCTACACCTTC
.	few	TRBJ2-7	TRBV6-1	CAVSYEQYF	TGTGCAGTGTCCTACGAGCAGTACTTC
.	.	TRBJ2-7	TRBV29-1	CSVASATYEQYF	TGCAGCGTTGCAAGCGCGACTTACGAGCAGTACTTC
.	few	TRBJ1-5	TRBV7-2	CASSSQAQGNQPQHF	TGTGCCAGCAGCTCCCAAGCCCAGGGGAATCAGCCCCAGCATTTT
.	.	TRBJ2-7	TRBV7-2	CASSLQVQGWYEQYF	TGTGCCAGCAGCTTGCAGGTGCAGGGGTGGTACGAGCAGTACTTC
.	.	TRBJ1-1	TRBV28	CASSLSPTTMNTEAFF	TGTGCCAGCAGTTTATCCCCAACGACTATGAACACTGAAGCTTTCTTT
.	.	TRBJ1-1	TRBV9	CASSVDVRDTEAFF	TGTGCCAGCAGCGTAGACGTTCGAGATACTGAAGCTTTCTTT
.	.	TRBJ1-2	TRBV6-1	CASSERRTDPYGYTF	TGTGCCAGCAGTGAACGAAGGACAGATCCCTATGGCTACACCTTC